Shown below are 11 T cell receptor beta chains from a single sample sequenced in a study of blood T cell repertoires in COVID-19. Sequenced by immunoSEQ multiplex PCR; TCRdb stores in-frame clones only, minus some. The table lists about 180,000 clones, 70% to 90% of them singletons. Sample: peripheral blood. These receptor sequences come from a human donor with active or convalescent COVID-19. The donor label of this sample is uncertain.

This chain uses TRBV24-1 with TRBJ2-1, with D maybe TRBD1 (6 bases). CDR1 KGHDR and CDR2 SFDVKD come from the germline V gene. V lost 4 bases and J 4 bases, leaving 13 bases between the germline ends. This CDR3 comprises 15 residues. The CDR3 region is CATSEPGTKYNEQFF. The DNA for the CDR3 is TGTGCCACCAGTGAACCCGGGACAAAGTACAATGAGCAGTTCTTC.

This clone was recorded once. This sequence joins TRBV3-1 (or the pseudogene TRBV3-2) and TRBJ2-5; TRBD2 aligns across 7 bases. After removal of 0 bases from V and 1 base from J, the junction contained 5 bases not matched to a gene. Looked up from germline, CDR1 is LGHDT and CDR2 is YNNKEL (reference sequence). This CDR3 has 16 residues. This CDR3 is CASSQEGGVVQETQYF. CDR3 nucleotide sequence: TGTGCCAGCAGCCAAGAGGGGGGGGTGGTCCAAGAGACCCAGTACTTC.

This chain links TRBV7-2 with TRBJ2-7; D is perhaps TRBD2 (7 bases). Germline V gives CDR1 SGHTA, CDR2 FQGNSA. This CDR3 contains 15 residues. Trimming took 3 bases from V and 7 from J, leaving 19 bases between them. CDR3 bases: TGTGCCAGCAGCTTGGGCGGGGGCCCGACGGGAGAGCAGTACTTC. It is translated as CASSLGGGPTGEQYF. Full variable domain (missing parts from reference TRBV7-2 and TRBJ2-7): GAGVSQSPSNKVTEKGKDVELRCDPISGHTALYWYRQSLGQGLEFLIYFQGNSAPDKSGLPSDRFSAERTGGSVSTLTIQRTQQEDSAVYLCASSLGGGPTGEQYFGPGTRLTVT.

This clone was picked up a small number of times. The V gene is TRBV13, the J gene TRBJ2-7; TRBD2 matches 8 bases. This CDR3 region has 14 residues. V lost 5 bases and J lost 0; bases outside the gene matches: 3. CDR1 PRHDT and CDR2 FYEKMQ come from the germline V gene (reference sequence). The CDR3 loop is CASSRGGYSYEQYF. For the CDR3, the DNA is TGTGCCAGCAGCCGGGGGGGATACTCCTACGAGCAGTACTTC.

The chain uses TRBV7-9 and TRBJ2-7, with TRBD2 matching 8 bases. Germline V CDR1 and CDR2: SEHNR, FQNEAQ (reference sequence). The CDR3 contains 15 residues. V dropped 1 base and J dropped 6; count of bases not matched to a gene: 8. The CDR3 sequence: CASSLVPAGALEQYF. The DNA for the CDR3 is TGTGCCAGCAGCTTAGTCCCAGCGGGAGCCCTCGAGCAGTACTTC.

This rearrangement joins TRBV6-5 to TRBJ1-2, with 7 positions matching TRBD1. Germline values: CDR1 MNHEY, CDR2 SVGAGI. CDR3 length equals 13 residues. Trimming took 6 bases from V and 6 from J; bases not matched to a gene: 7. The CDR3 spells CASRLQGSNGYTF. The CDR3 region has the DNA TGTGCCAGCAGGCTACAGGGGAGTAATGGCTACACCTTC.

This rearrangement joins TRBV11-2 to TRBJ1-3, with 11 bases fitting TRBD1. The CDR3 is 18 amino acids. The ends lost 5 bases at V and 2 bases at J; junction bases unmatched: 11. The germline V gene encodes CDR1 SGHAT and CDR2 FQNNGV. The CDR3 reads CASSLRTGGVKPGNTIYF. As DNA, the CDR3 is TGTGCCAGCAGCCTTAGGACAGGGGGCGTAAAGCCTGGAAACACCATATATTTT.

The genes are TRBV7-2 and TRBJ2-3; 9 bases line up with TRBD2. CDR3 length: 16 amino acids. The germline CDR1 and CDR2 sequences are SGHTA and FQGNSA. With 5 bases clipped from V and 1 base from J, the junction kept 7 bases outside the gene matches. In DNA, the CDR3 is TGTGCCAGCAGCCATACGGCGGGGGGGGGCACAGATACGCAGTATTTT. It specifies CASSHTAGGGTDTQYF.

The chain carries TRBV11-3 and TRBJ2-5; D remains unclear. The CDR3 consists of 12 residues. Germline loops: CDR1 SGHNT, CDR2 YENEEA. V lost 6 bases and J 5 bases, leaving 10 bases between the germline ends. The CDR3 region has the DNA TGTGCCAGCAGTTCACAGACGGAGACCCAGTACTTC. This encodes CASSSQTETQYF. Filled out from reference TRBV11-3 and TRBJ2-5, the complete variable domain reads EAGVVQSPRYKIIEKKQPVAFWCNPISGHNTLYWYLQNLGQGPELLIRYENEEAVDDSQLPKDRFSAERLKGVDSTLKIQPAELGDSAVYLCASSSQTETQYFGPGTRLLVL.

This chain links TRBV2 with TRBJ1-1; 8 bases are shared with TRBD1. Trimming at V came to 8 bases and at J to 0 bases, leaving 11 bases not matched to a gene. Germline loops: CDR1 SNHLY, CDR2 FYNNEI. The CDR3 runs to 16 residues. The CDR3 is CASRPRTGNMNTEAFF. CDR3 nucleotide sequence: TGTGCCAGCCGCCCGCGGACAGGGAACATGAACACTGAAGCTTTCTTT.

The CDR3 DNA reads TGTGCCAGCGGAGGACTAGCGGGGTACGAGCAGTACTTC. Amino acid sequence: CASGGLAGYEQYF. The V and J genes are TRBV6-5 and TRBJ2-7, with 12 bases that match TRBD2. The germline CDR1 and CDR2 sequences are MNHEY and SVGAGI. The CDR3 sequence is 13 residues long. The V gene end was trimmed by 8 bases and the J gene end by 4 bases; junction bases not matched to a gene: 3.